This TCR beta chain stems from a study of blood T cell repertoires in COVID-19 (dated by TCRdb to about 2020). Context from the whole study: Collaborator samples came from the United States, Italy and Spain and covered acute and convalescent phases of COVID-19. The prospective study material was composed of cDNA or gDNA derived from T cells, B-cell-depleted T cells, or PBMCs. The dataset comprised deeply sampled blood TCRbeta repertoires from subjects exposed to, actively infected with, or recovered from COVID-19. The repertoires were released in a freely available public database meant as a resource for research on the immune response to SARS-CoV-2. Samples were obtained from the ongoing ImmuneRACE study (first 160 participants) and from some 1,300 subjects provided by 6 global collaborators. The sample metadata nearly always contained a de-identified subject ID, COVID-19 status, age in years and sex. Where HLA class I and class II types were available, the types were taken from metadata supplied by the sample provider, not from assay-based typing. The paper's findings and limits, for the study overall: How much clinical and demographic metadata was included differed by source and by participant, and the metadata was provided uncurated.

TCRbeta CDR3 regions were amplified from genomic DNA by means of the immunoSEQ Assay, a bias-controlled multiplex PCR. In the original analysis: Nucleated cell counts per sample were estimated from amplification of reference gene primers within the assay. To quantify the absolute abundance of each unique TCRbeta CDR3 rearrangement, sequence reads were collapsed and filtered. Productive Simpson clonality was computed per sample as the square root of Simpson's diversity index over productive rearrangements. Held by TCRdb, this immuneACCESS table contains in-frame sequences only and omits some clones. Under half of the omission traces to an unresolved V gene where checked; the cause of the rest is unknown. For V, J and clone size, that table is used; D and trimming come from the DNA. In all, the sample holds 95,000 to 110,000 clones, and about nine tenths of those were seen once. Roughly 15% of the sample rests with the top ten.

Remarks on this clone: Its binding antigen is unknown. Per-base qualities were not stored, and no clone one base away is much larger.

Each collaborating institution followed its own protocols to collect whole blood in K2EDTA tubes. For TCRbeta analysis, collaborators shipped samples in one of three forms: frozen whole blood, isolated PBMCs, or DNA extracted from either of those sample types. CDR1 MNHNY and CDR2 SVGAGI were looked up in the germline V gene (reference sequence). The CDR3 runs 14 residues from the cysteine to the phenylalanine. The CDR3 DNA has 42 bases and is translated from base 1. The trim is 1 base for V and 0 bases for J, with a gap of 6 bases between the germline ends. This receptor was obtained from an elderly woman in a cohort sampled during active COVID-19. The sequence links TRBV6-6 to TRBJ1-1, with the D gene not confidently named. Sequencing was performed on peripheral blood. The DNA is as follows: TGTGCCAGCAGTTACTTCCAGATGAACACTGAAGCTTTCTTT. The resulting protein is CASSYFQMNTEAFF.